This T cell receptor (beta chain) comes out of a study of cytomegalovirus exposure and HLA in healthy donors (dated by TCRdb to the late 2010s). Context from the whole study: According to an earlier analysis of 550 to 750 of the donors, 200 million or so T cells yielded roughly 110 million unique TCR beta sequences and roughly 280 Gb of sequence data. Because of strong linkage in the cohort, five DR-DQ haplotypes were treated as single units for association and clustering. The T cell repertoires of 666 subjects were profiled by immunosequencing and related to cytomegalovirus serostatus. An earlier analysis of 587 of the donors applied high-throughput TCR beta sequencing to assess whether each TCR beta V gene segment acted as functional or pseudogenic. Across 300 to 500 genotyped donors of the cohort, an average of approximately 200,000 unique TCR beta nucleotide sequences per donor were sequenced, and roughly 18% of those sequences were non-productive. The number of typed donors differed by locus: roughly 620-630 for A, B, C, DRB1 and DQB1; approximately 530 for DQA1; some 590 for DPA1; and about 450 for DPB1. Donor age, sex, ethnicity and CMV serostatus were compiled alongside the repertoire data. All discovery cohort repertoires had been generated on a single sequencing platform. In a later genetic analysis, genome-wide SNP genotypes for about 60% of the 666 donors were used, and that subset was treated as a discovery cohort. Rather than using new phenotypic data, the later analysis identified candidate immune exposures from TCR beta sequences and from how often those sequences occurred across donors. In addition to the first cohort of 500 to 850 subjects, a separate validation cohort of some 120 different subjects was used. Of the roughly 400 genotyped donors, 81% were placed in the genetic ancestry cluster associated with self-reported Caucasian donors. Both class I and class II loci were covered by HLA typing, at four-digit resolution. Around 320 gigabases of sequencing data and approximately 84 million unique TCR sequences were included in an early release covering 550 to 650 HLA-typed donors. A later analysis re-examined previously published TCR beta repertoires from about 670 donors and added high-resolution HLA genotyping to investigate patterns of TCR occurrence. The study was designed to test whether signatures of past pathogen exposure could be identified by cataloging public T cell receptors. To predict cytomegalovirus infection status, the study brought together high-throughput TCR immunosequencing, statistical association of individual TCRs with disease status, and machine learning.

The CDR1 and CDR2 encoded by the germline V gene are SGHTS and YDEGEE. V is cut by 7 bases and J by 8 bases, and the space between the germline ends is 12 bases. The CDR3 measures 12 amino acids from cysteine to phenylalanine. The sequence is cut down to CDR3 DNA, 36 bases in frame from base 1. As regards this clone: Its antigen specificity is not known. Qualities for individual bases were not recorded, and no much larger clone is one base off.

Overall results and qualifications from the work: Compared with equally common non-associated chains, HLA-associated TCR beta chains in a later analysis were more clonally expanded and had lower generation probabilities. In vitro tests confirmed that a few of the cytomegalovirus-associated TCR beta chains recognize cytomegalovirus antigens. Because HLA typing was unavailable for some donors at each locus, only the typed subset was used in association tests. Broadly in line with IMGT annotations, most TCR beta V segments showed up in productive rearrangements about 87% or about 30% of the time in an earlier analysis of under 700 of the donors. The study listed 164 TCR beta chains as associated with cytomegalovirus. V-gene and J-gene trimming of TCR beta chains was associated with a missense DCLRE1C variant in a later genetic analysis, and the association was replicated in an independent cohort. Across donors, most TCR sequences were observed very rarely, whereas some public TCRs were present in many individuals. Some IMGT-functional V segments, including TRBV6-2 and TRBV6-3, could not be told apart with the 87-base-pair reads, so those segments were excluded. The classifier was reported to diagnose cytomegalovirus status with high specificity and sensitivity in both the original cohort and the validation cohort. The only immune exposure information available for the cohort was CMV serostatus. In a later analysis, the rate of TCR association differed among HLA loci, with DRB1 alleles having the most associated TCRs and HLA-C alleles having the fewest. In a later genetic analysis, fewer N-insertions in productive TCRs were reported among donors in an Asian-associated ancestry cluster than the approximately 630-donor mean. The cohort was sequenced for TCR beta chains only, and without alpha or paired-chain data the features that could be detected were limited. The authors suggested that the approach could potentially be generalized to other disease states and immunological phenotypes. A cluster of highly shared sequence variants was judged likely to be a technical artifact of the sequencing pipeline. Most CMV-associated TCR beta chains appeared to be HLA-restricted in a later analysis, and the HLA associations seemed to be driven largely by CMV exposure. The presence/absence analyses assumed that sequencing depth was roughly uniform across donors, and that assumption may not be true. Strong co-occurrence of HLA alleles, especially DR and DQ, made assigning TCR associations to individual alleles difficult. Because counts were too low, about 18 rarely observed V segments, including chromosome 9 orphons, were excluded from the earlier analysis of around 590 of the donors. A further reported finding was that TCR beta sequences accurately predicted the HLA-A and HLA-B alleles for most subjects in the first cohort. Correlated functional status among segregating V segments might reflect linkage disequilibrium, but an unknown experimental factor could not be ruled out. A later analysis associated about 16,000 TCR beta sequences with specific HLA alleles at a false discovery rate of 0.05. According to a later analysis, parvovirus B19, influenza, CMV and Epstein-Barr virus appeared linked to several top co-occurrence clusters.

In total, 630 or so healthy bone marrow donors made up the cohort. Cohort members were all nominally healthy when sampled, although unrecorded immune exposures were likely present. The donor tested CMV seropositive and was one of the 289 seropositive cohort members. A peripheral blood sample was collected from each donor, and TCR beta sequencing was performed on peripheral blood mononuclear cells. The Qiagen DNeasy Blood Extraction Kit was used to extract genomic DNA from the blood cell samples. Libraries were prepared through the immunoSEQ multiplex PCR assay. For the multiplex PCR, a mixture combining 60 forward primers for TCR Vbeta segments and 13 reverse primers for TCR Jbeta segments was used. The CDR3 region of rearranged TCR beta genes was amplified from genomic DNA by a multiplex PCR assay. The Illumina HiSeq System was used to sequence the amplified TCR beta libraries as 87-base-pair reads. Concerning the study's data processing: A later analysis counted 75 million to 100 million unique TCR beta chains across the 650 to 700 repertoires, and roughly 10 million of these chains were shared by at least two donors. Raw reads were error-corrected and collapsed into unique sequences with a nearest-neighbor algorithm that merged closely related sequences to remove PCR and sequencing errors. Alignment of CDR3 sequences to IMGT reference sequences was used to assign V, D and J gene segments. Each retained sequence needed at least a six-nucleotide match to both a V gene segment and a J gene segment. A rearrangement was called productive if the CDR3 had no stop codons and remained in frame with V and J, and every other rearrangement was called non-productive. CDR3 was defined by IMGT convention, running from the second conserved V-encoded cysteine to the conserved J-encoded phenylalanine. The earlier analysis of roughly 590 of the donors excluded sequences that lacked an unambiguous match to a single V gene segment. An earlier analysis of fewer than 750 of the donors classified V segments as functional when productive rearrangements were above 56.7% and as segregating when the standard deviation between donors was above 5%. A statistical classification framework was built to diagnose cytomegalovirus status from the catalog of TCR beta chain sequences. V and J gene assignment, in a later analysis, came from comparing TCR nucleotide sequences with IMGT/GENE-DB human TR gene sequences. Using the TCRdist pipeline, a later analysis assigned CDR3 sequences along with most-parsimonious VDJ recombination scenarios. A later analysis defined each TCR beta chain by its CDR3 amino acid sequence plus V-gene family, and excluded reads lacking a unique V-gene family. As a way to deal with suspected cross-contamination and a sequencing artifact, a later analysis dropped 592 nucleotide sequences that were highly shared and had low generation probability. A later analysis calculated a clonal expansion index for each public chain from normalized within-repertoire ranks of inferred template counts. In a later analysis, generation probabilities were computed with a VDJ recombination model fitted to out-of-frame rearrangements, and the resulting probabilities were checked against IGoR. A later analysis scored TCR-TCR, TCR-HLA and TCR-CMV co-occurrence with hypergeometric tests, applying a repertoire-size bias correction to TCR pairs. In a later analysis, false discovery rates were estimated by permuting HLA or CMV assignments 20 times. In a later analysis, co-occurring TCRs were grouped with DBSCAN, and TCRdist sequence similarity was added when clustering was performed within HLA-allele-positive subsets. Repertoires with fewer than 30,000 or more than 120,000 public chains were left out of co-occurrence clustering, as were about five repertoires with anomalous nucleotide sharing. Sourced from immuneACCESS, this table was stored by TCRdb with only in-frame sequences that have V and J called. A share of the clones is absent; for the studies checked, an unresolved V gene accounts for under half, and the remainder has no known explanation. Clone size and the V and J calls come from that table; the DNA yielded D and trimming. The sample profile shows around 140,000 clones; 78% of them were found once. Less than 3% of the sample is taken by the ten largest.

The sequence was obtained from a woman aged 18 to 35 in good health and CMV-seropositive. The sample was PBMCs. The chain was built from TRBV5-8 and TRBJ1-4; matching of 6 bases hints at TRBD1 as the D gene. The CDR3 loop reads CASGRGGEKLFF. The nucleotides are TGTGCCAGCGGCAGAGGGGGAGAAAAACTGTTTTTT.